The 14 T cell receptor beta chains below were found in one sample sequenced in a study of blood T cell repertoires in COVID-19. Clones were read by immunoSEQ multiplex PCR, and TCRdb kept only the in-frame ones, dropping some. The sample has 200,000 or so clones, approximately 89% seen once; the top ten hold under 3%. The specimen sequenced was PBMCs or T cells enriched from blood (not recorded which). These receptors all come from a middle-aged woman with acute COVID-19.

The V gene is TRBV19, the J gene TRBJ2-5; 12 positions agree with TRBD2. The CDR3 runs to 15 residues. The ends lost 4 bases at V and 2 bases at J; junction bases unmatched: 2. Germline V lookup: CDR1 LNHDA, CDR2 SQIVND (reference sequence). CDR3 DNA: TGTGCCAGTAGTAGGACTAGCGGGGATCAAGAGACCCAGTACTTC. It translates to CASSRTSGDQETQYF.

The chain joins TRBV3-1 (or the pseudogene TRBV3-2) to TRBJ1-2, with 11 bases fitting TRBD1. The germline CDR1 and CDR2 sequences are LGHDT and YNNKEL (reference sequence). The CDR3 runs 15 residues. V was pared by 4 bases and J by 4 bases, with 5 bases of the junction left unmatched. CDR3 sequence: CASSLGQGAGYGYTF. The DNA of the CDR3 is TGTGCCAGCAGCCTAGGACAGGGGGCGGGCTATGGCTACACCTTC.

The chain carries TRBV6-6 and TRBJ2-1, with D tentatively TRBD1 (6 bases). CDR1 is MNHNY, CDR2 SVGAGI, per germline (reference sequence). The CDR3 loop spans 12 amino acids. V lost 5 bases and J lost 7, with 9 bases in between. The CDR3 sequence is CASSKGQNEQFF. DNA for the CDR3: TGTGCCAGCAGTAAAGGACAGAATGAGCAGTTCTTC.

The genes are TRBV6-5 and TRBJ1-1, with D possibly matching TRBD1 (5 bases). V was clipped by 2 bases and J by 8 bases, with 15 bases between them. The CDR3 spans 14 residues. Germline assignment: CDR1 MNHEY and CDR2 SVGAGI. Written as DNA, the CDR3 is TGTGCCAGCAGTTACAATCAGGGAACTTCCGAAGCTTTCTTT. Its translation is CASSYNQGTSEAFF.

The sample holds a few counts of this clone. J is TRBJ1-2 and V is TRBV4-2; D gene uncertain. Germline CDR1 and CDR2: LGHNA and YNFKEQ. This CDR3 is 15 amino acids long. Trimming stripped 0 bases from V and 6 bases from J, with 14 bases between. CDR3 protein: CASSQDKNWRDGYTF. Written as DNA, the CDR3 is TGTGCCAGCAGCCAAGATAAAAACTGGAGGGATGGCTACACCTTC.

The chain recombines TRBV2 with TRBJ2-7, with TRBD1 matching over 10 bases. The CDR3 sequence is 16 residues long. The germline V gene encodes CDR1 SNHLY and CDR2 FYNNEI. The V gene end was trimmed by 7 bases and the J gene end by 5 bases; junction bases not matched to a gene: 14. Written as DNA, the CDR3 is TGTGCCAGCACCCTGGTGAGACAGGGGGCGGTCGACGAGCAGTACTTC. Its translation: CASTLVRQGAVDEQYF. The whole variable domain, filled in from reference TRBV2 and TRBJ2-7, reads EPEVTQTPSHQVTQMGQEVILRCVPISNHLYFYWYRQILGQKVEFLVSFYNNEISEKSEIFDDQFSVERPDGSNFTLKIRSTKLEDSAMYFCASTLVRQGAVDEQYFGPGTRLTVT.

The rearrangement links TRBV4-2 to TRBJ2-2; 10 bases are shared with TRBD2. Trimming at V came to 0 bases and at J to 6 bases, leaving 4 bases not matched to a gene. Germline V lookup: CDR1 LGHNA, CDR2 YNFKEQ. The length of the CDR3 is 16 residues. The CDR3 protein is CASSQDQLAGPGELFF. The CDR3, as DNA: TGTGCCAGCAGCCAAGATCAACTAGCGGGACCCGGGGAGCTGTTTTTT.

The genes are TRBV4-2 and TRBJ2-1; 7 nucleotides agree with TRBD2. Trimming cost V 3 bases and J 8 bases; bases outside gene matches: 16. This CDR3 contains 17 residues. Per the germline V gene, CDR1 is LGHNA and CDR2 is YNFKEQ. The CDR3 DNA follows: TGTGCCAGCAGCCACTATTTGACTAGCTCCCTTTCCGATGAGCAGTTCTTC. It translates to CASSHYLTSSLSDEQFF.

The chain couples TRBV4-1 to TRBJ2-7, with 7 bases identical to TRBD1. The V and J ends lost 2 bases and 6 bases, in that order; junction bases with no gene match: 7. Germline values: CDR1 MGHRA, CDR2 YSYEKL. The CDR3 is 14 residues long. CDR3 in DNA: TGCGCCAGCAGCCAACCCGGGACAGTGTCCGAGCAGTACTTC. Its protein product is CASSQPGTVSEQYF.

V and J are TRBV30 and TRBJ2-2; D is unresolved. Germline CDR1 reads GTSNPN; CDR2 reads SVGIG (reference sequence). V gave up 1 base and J gave up 4 bases, with 10 bases separating them. The CDR3 has 14 amino acids. CDR3 protein: CAWSGPPGTGELFF. The CDR3 region has the DNA TGTGCCTGGAGTGGGCCGCCAGGCACCGGGGAGCTGTTTTTT.

The chain has TRBV19 and TRBJ1-5, with 8 bases fitting TRBD1. Trimming cost V 10 bases and J 6 bases; bases outside gene matches: 8. Germline V gene lookup returns CDR1 LNHDA and CDR2 SQIVND (reference sequence). The CDR3 loop spans 13 amino acids. CDR3 DNA sequence: TGTGCCACCGACAGGGGCCCCGGTCAGCCCCAGCATTTT. It specifies CATDRGPGQPQHF.

DNA of the CDR3: TGTGCCACCAGTGACGGGGGAGGTGGCTACACCTTC. This encodes CATSDGGGGYTF. This chain connects TRBV24-1 to TRBJ1-2; maybe TRBD1 (5 bases). Germline V CDR1 and CDR2: KGHDR, SFDVKD. V lost 4 bases and J 7 bases, leaving 9 bases between the germline ends. The CDR3 covers 12 residues.

CDR3 DNA: TGTGCCAGCAGCGGGTACAGGGGGGTCGTGGACGAGCAGTACTTC. Protein product: CASSGYRGVVDEQYF. This chain connects TRBV7-2 to TRBJ2-7, with 8 bases aligning to TRBD1. The germline V gene encodes CDR1 SGHTA and CDR2 FQGNSA. The CDR3 is made up of 15 amino acids. V dropped 5 bases and J dropped 5; count of bases not matched to a gene: 11.

The rearrangement links TRBV10-3 to TRBJ1-2; D might be TRBD1 (6 bases). The CDR3 is made up of 14 amino acids. Germline CDR1 reads ENHRY; CDR2 reads SYGVKD. V lost 2 bases and J 7 bases, leaving 14 bases between the germline ends. CDR3 DNA: TGTGCCATCAGTGAGAGGCAGGGGATGGGTGGCTACACCTTC. It specifies CAISERQGMGGYTF.